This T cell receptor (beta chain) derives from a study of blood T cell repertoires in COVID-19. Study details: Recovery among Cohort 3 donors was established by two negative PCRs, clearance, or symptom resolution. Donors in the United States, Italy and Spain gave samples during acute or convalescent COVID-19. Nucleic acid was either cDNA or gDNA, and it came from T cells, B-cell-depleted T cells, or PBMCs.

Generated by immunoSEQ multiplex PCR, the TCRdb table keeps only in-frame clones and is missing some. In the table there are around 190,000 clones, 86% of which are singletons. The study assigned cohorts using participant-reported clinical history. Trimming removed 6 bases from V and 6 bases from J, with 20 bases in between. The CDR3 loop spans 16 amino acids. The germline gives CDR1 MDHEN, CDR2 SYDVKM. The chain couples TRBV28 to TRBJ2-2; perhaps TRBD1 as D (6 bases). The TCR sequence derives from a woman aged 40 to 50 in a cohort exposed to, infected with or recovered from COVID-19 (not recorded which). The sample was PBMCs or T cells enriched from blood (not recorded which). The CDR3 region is CASSSAQGFRAGELFF. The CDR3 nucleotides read TGTGCCAGCAGCTCTGCACAGGGTTTTCGCGCCGGGGAGCTGTTTTTT. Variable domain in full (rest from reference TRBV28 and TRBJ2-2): DVKVTQSSRYLVKRTGEKVFLECVQDMDHENMFWYRQDPGLGLRLIYFSYDVKMKEKGDIPEGYSVSREKKERFSLILESASTNQTSMYLCASSSAQGFRAGELFFGEGSRLTVL.